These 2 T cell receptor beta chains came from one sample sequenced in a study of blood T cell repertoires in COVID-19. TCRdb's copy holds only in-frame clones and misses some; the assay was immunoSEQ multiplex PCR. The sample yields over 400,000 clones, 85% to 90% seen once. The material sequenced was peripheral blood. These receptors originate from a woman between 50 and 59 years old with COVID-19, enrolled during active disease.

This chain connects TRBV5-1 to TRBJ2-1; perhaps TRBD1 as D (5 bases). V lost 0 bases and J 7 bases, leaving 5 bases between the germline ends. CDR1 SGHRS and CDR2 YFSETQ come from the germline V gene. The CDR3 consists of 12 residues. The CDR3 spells CASSLEGNEQFF. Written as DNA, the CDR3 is TGCGCCAGCAGCTTGGAGGGGAATGAGCAGTTCTTC.

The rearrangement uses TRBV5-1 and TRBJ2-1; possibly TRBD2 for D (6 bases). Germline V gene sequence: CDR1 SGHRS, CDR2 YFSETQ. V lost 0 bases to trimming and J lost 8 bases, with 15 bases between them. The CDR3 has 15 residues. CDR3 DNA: TGCGCCAGCAGCTTGGCCGCGGGGACTTTGGATGAGCAGTTCTTC. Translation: CASSLAAGTLDEQFF.